This T cell receptor (beta chain) was recovered during a study of T cell responses to AZD1222 COVID-19 vaccine. Germline V CDR1 and CDR2: SGHNT, YYREEE (reference sequence). The germline V and J ends were trimmed by 0 bases and 11 bases, with 11 bases remaining between them. The CDR3 sequence is 12 residues long. As for this clone: Its antigen is not identified.

Here immunoSEQ multiplex PCR was the method, and the copy in TCRdb shows in-frame clones only, minus some. The data hold some 130,000 clones, with around four fifths observed a single time. Whole-study results and caveats: Close to half of all spike-specific TCRs reportedly target regions of the variants that are unmutated. Just a handful of AZD1222 recipients tested seropositive at baseline. Clonal diversity may have been underestimated in mostly white British donors.

The sequence was obtained from an adult in good health. This chain connects TRBV5-4 to TRBJ1-1; D gene uncertain. This specimen consisted of peripheral blood, obtained on day 0 of AZD1222 vaccination. CDR3 sequence reads: CASSLDWQLAFF. The CDR3 nucleotides are TGTGCCAGCAGCTTGGATTGGCAGCTTGCTTTCTTT.